A selection of T cell receptor beta chains follows, all from one sample in a study of T-cell memory formation after mild COVID-19. One entry per CDR3 protein results from TCRdb running MiXCR on the 5' RACE reads. The sample carries fewer than 150,000 distinct CDR3 sequences, 5% to 6.5% recorded once. Material: PBMCs or a T cell subset sorted from them (not recorded which). Every receptor here comes from an adult woman who had mild COVID-19 (a few samples of this study predate the infection). Cell type and time point are not known. The CDR3 runs from the conserved cysteine through the conserved F or W. A D gene is named only where the DNA matches it firmly.

j_gene: TRBJ2-7; v_gene: TRBV10-3; d_gene: -; CDR3aa: CAIQIQGTYEQYF
j_gene: TRBJ2-5; v_gene: TRBV24-1; d_gene: TRBD1; CDR3aa: CATSASGQAQETQYF
j_gene: TRBJ1-1; v_gene: TRBV12-3/TRBV12-4; d_gene: -; CDR3aa: CASSFLGYQNTEAFF
j_gene: TRBJ1-5; v_gene: TRBV29-1; d_gene: TRBD1; CDR3aa: CSVRDRGRDQPQHF
j_gene: TRBJ1-6; v_gene: TRBV10-3; d_gene: TRBD1; CDR3aa: CATLQGMNNSPLHF
j_gene: TRBJ2-5; v_gene: TRBV12-3/TRBV12-4; d_gene: -; CDR3aa: CASRTPVGTQYF
j_gene: TRBJ2-5; v_gene: TRBV7-3; d_gene: -; CDR3aa: CASRMGQGAWETQYF
j_gene: TRBJ1-2; v_gene: TRBV7-2; d_gene: TRBD1; CDR3aa: CASSRDRGHGYTF
j_gene: TRBJ1-1; v_gene: TRBV5-4; d_gene: -; CDR3aa: CASSPDVGGAFF
j_gene: TRBJ2-1; v_gene: TRBV20-1; d_gene: TRBD2; CDR3aa: CSAADSGRGFNEQFF
j_gene: TRBJ2-4; v_gene: TRBV6-5; d_gene: TRBD1; CDR3aa: CASTPATGGIIQYF
j_gene: TRBJ2-1; v_gene: TRBV24-1; d_gene: -; CDR3aa: CATSDHTPTRYNEQFF
j_gene: TRBJ2-7; v_gene: TRBV3-1; d_gene: -; CDR3aa: CASGHRNEQYF
j_gene: TRBJ1-5; v_gene: TRBV7-8; d_gene: TRBD1; CDR3aa: CASSLTGGYQPQHF
j_gene: TRBJ2-6; v_gene: TRBV9; d_gene: -; CDR3aa: CASSAAQGVLTF
j_gene: TRBJ2-2; v_gene: TRBV7-6; d_gene: TRBD1; CDR3aa: CASSQLDRGAGEMFF
j_gene: TRBJ2-5; v_gene: TRBV7-2; d_gene: TRBD2; CDR3aa: CASSSGLAGAETQYF
j_gene: TRBJ2-1; v_gene: TRBV7-2; d_gene: -; CDR3aa: CASSFRETSEQFF
j_gene: TRBJ2-7; v_gene: TRBV6-2/TRBV6-3; d_gene: TRBD2; CDR3aa: CASNPSGSKSYEQYF
j_gene: TRBJ1-1; v_gene: TRBV7-2; d_gene: -; CDR3aa: CASSFGGIGNTEAFF
j_gene: TRBJ2-5; v_gene: TRBV5-1; d_gene: TRBD1; CDR3aa: CASSLQGYQETQYF
j_gene: TRBJ2-3; v_gene: TRBV29-1; d_gene: -; CDR3aa: CSVSSPGANTQYF
j_gene: TRBJ2-3; v_gene: TRBV20-1; d_gene: -; CDR3aa: CSASPGPDTQYF
j_gene: TRBJ1-1; v_gene: TRBV2; d_gene: -; CDR3aa: CASKGGTGYTEAFF
j_gene: TRBJ2-2; v_gene: TRBV6-1; d_gene: TRBD2; CDR3aa: CASSALAGATGELFF
j_gene: TRBJ2-7; v_gene: TRBV2; d_gene: -; CDR3aa: CASSVQVGEQYF
j_gene: TRBJ1-2; v_gene: TRBV18; d_gene: -; CDR3aa: CASSPNMLGTYGYTF
j_gene: TRBJ2-5; v_gene: TRBV28; d_gene: -; CDR3aa: CASSRGHQETQYF
j_gene: TRBJ2-1; v_gene: TRBV30; d_gene: TRBD1; CDR3aa: CACPGTGGNEQFF
j_gene: TRBJ1-2; v_gene: TRBV7-2; d_gene: -; CDR3aa: CASSLGALNYGYTF
j_gene: TRBJ2-2; v_gene: TRBV3-1; d_gene: -; CDR3aa: CASSQDRLRQWDTGELFF
j_gene: TRBJ2-5; v_gene: TRBV7-7; d_gene: -; CDR3aa: CASSNGRETQYF
j_gene: TRBJ2-1; v_gene: TRBV20-1; d_gene: TRBD1; CDR3aa: CSAIGQGKPEQFF
j_gene: TRBJ2-2; v_gene: TRBV10-2; d_gene: TRBD2; CDR3aa: CASTRAGGYTGELFF
j_gene: TRBJ1-5; v_gene: TRBV7-8; d_gene: TRBD1; CDR3aa: CASSPGTGHSNQPQHF
j_gene: TRBJ2-1; v_gene: TRBV29-1; d_gene: TRBD2; CDR3aa: CSAARAGGPEEQFF
j_gene: TRBJ2-5; v_gene: TRBV4-3; d_gene: -; CDR3aa: CASSQGRIGETQYF
j_gene: TRBJ2-7; v_gene: TRBV3-1; d_gene: -; CDR3aa: CASSPSGGSYEQYF
j_gene: TRBJ1-4; v_gene: TRBV7-8; d_gene: TRBD1; CDR3aa: CASSFRGDSYNEKLFF
j_gene: TRBJ2-1; v_gene: TRBV29-1; d_gene: TRBD1; CDR3aa: CSAKAGTAYNEQFF
j_gene: TRBJ2-7; v_gene: TRBV9; d_gene: -; CDR3aa: CASSVGERAGSEQYF
j_gene: TRBJ2-1; v_gene: TRBV12-3/TRBV12-4; d_gene: -; CDR3aa: CASSSGRGQFF
j_gene: TRBJ2-3; v_gene: TRBV10-3; d_gene: TRBD2; CDR3aa: CAISEVAGGPPDTQYF